Listed below are T cell receptor beta chains from one sample, sequenced in a study of blood T cell repertoires in COVID-19. This table comes from immunoSEQ multiplex PCR, and its TCRdb copy is limited to in-frame clones, with some not included. Altogether about 200,000 clones are present, roughly 80% being singletons, with the ten largest covering 0.9% to 0.95%. The sequenced material came from peripheral blood. The origin of the receptors is a man between 60 and 75 years old with COVID-19, enrolled during active disease. Each CDR3 is given with its conserved first and last residue. Each record gives: clone size, J gene, V gene, D gene, CDR3 protein, CDR3 DNA. D genes are given only for firm matches. Clone size is shown for a subset of rows, as once, few, many or a class of expanded clone.

NA | TRBJ2-5 | TRBV9 | NA | CASSAQGRVETQYF | TGTGCCAGCAGCGCCCAGGGTCGAGTTGAGACCCAGTACTTC
NA | TRBJ1-1 | TRBV9 | NA | CASSVDMNTEAFF | TGTGCCAGCAGCGTTGACATGAACACTGAAGCTTTCTTT
NA | TRBJ1-1 | TRBV29-1 | TRBD1 | CSVYTGGANTEAFF | TGCAGCGTTTATACAGGGGGAGCGAACACTGAAGCTTTCTTT
NA | TRBJ2-3 | TRBV27 | TRBD2 | CASSFRTSGNTDTQYF | TGTGCCAGCAGTTTTCGGACTAGCGGGAACACAGATACGCAGTATTTT
NA | TRBJ1-1 | TRBV5-1 | NA | CASSLPGKANTEAFF | TGCGCCAGCAGTCTGCCCGGGAAAGCGAACACTGAAGCTTTCTTT
NA | TRBJ2-1 | TRBV7-6 | TRBD2 | CASSDGTSGDNEQFF | TGTGCCAGCAGCGATGGGACTAGCGGTGACAATGAGCAGTTCTTC
NA | TRBJ1-2 | TRBV9 | TRBD1 | CASSPTGGGYTF | TGTGCCAGCAGCCCCACAGGGGGTGGCTACACCTTC
NA | TRBJ1-6 | TRBV5-1 | NA | CASSSPGRGSPLHF | TGCGCCAGCAGCTCCCCCGGACGGGGTTCACCCCTCCACTTT
NA | TRBJ1-1 | TRBV3-1/TRBV3-2 | NA | CASSQDSSTEAFF | TGTGCCAGCAGCCAAGATTCCTCGACTGAAGCTTTCTTT
NA | TRBJ2-7 | TRBV7-9 | TRBD1 | CASSPDRGTYEQYF | TGTGCCAGCAGCCCAGACAGGGGTACCTACGAGCAGTACTTC
NA | TRBJ2-1 | TRBV6-5 | TRBD2 | CASSYRASGSNEQFF | TGTGCCAGCAGTTACAGGGCTAGCGGGAGCAATGAGCAGTTCTTC
once | TRBJ1-2 | TRBV15 | TRBD1 | CATSFLQGNYGYTF | TGTGCCACCAGCTTCTTACAGGGGAACTATGGCTACACCTTC
NA | TRBJ1-1 | TRBV5-6 | TRBD1 | CASSFLGTGETSEAFF | TGTGCCAGCAGCTTCCTCGGGACAGGGGAGACTTCTGAAGCTTTCTTT
NA | TRBJ1-4 | TRBV5-1 | NA | CASSLGPDRRPEKLFF | TGCGCCAGCAGCTTGGGTCCAGACAGGCGGCCAGAAAAACTGTTTTTT
NA | TRBJ2-5 | TRBV30 | NA | CAWSSLRRETQYF | TGTGCCTGGAGTTCACTTAGGAGGGAGACCCAGTACTTC